These 22 T cell receptor beta chains share one sample of origin, sequenced in a study of CD8+ T cells in alopecia areata. The sequencing template was cDNA reverse transcribed from extracted RNA. Data came from immunoSEQ multiplex PCR; TCRdb stores just in-frame clones and leaves some out. The sample includes 110,000 or so clones, 50% to 70% of them seen just once. Sequenced material: NKG2D-low CD8+ T cells sorted from blood. The receptors were sampled from a human donor with alopecia areata.

This clone has more than one count but fewer than ten. This chain links TRBV12-5 with TRBJ2-4; TRBD1 agrees at 7 bases. Germline V gene data show CDR1 as LGHNT and CDR2 as FRNRAP. The CDR3 has 16 amino acids. With V trimmed by 6 bases and J by 1 base, 9 bases remained unmatched. The CDR3 is CASGLNEGAAKNIQYF. CDR3 in DNA: TGTGCTAGTGGCTTGAACGAGGGGGCGGCCAAAAACATTCAGTACTTC.

The chain carries TRBV5-6 and TRBJ2-7; 7 positions match TRBD2. This CDR3 is built from 14 residues. Germline-derived CDR1 and CDR2 are SGHDT and YYEEEE. Losses at the gene ends were 0 bases for V and 3 bases for J; bases not matched to a gene: 3. The CDR3 is CASSLGTSSYEQYF. The CDR3, as DNA: TGTGCCAGCAGCTTGGGGACTAGTAGCTACGAGCAGTACTTC.

The table lists this clone with a few counts. V and J are TRBV23-1 and TRBJ2-1; 7 nucleotides agree with TRBD1. TRBV23-1 is marked as an open reading frame, function uncertain. The ends lost 0 bases at V and 13 bases at J; junction bases unmatched: 6. This CDR3 is 13 amino acids long. CDR3: CASSQSTGQAQFF. The CDR3 region has the DNA TGCGCCAGCAGTCAATCTACTGGACAGGCACAGTTCTTC.

This clone appeared a few times. The chain couples TRBV29-1 to TRBJ2-5; 7 bases are shared with TRBD1. CDR1 SQVTM and CDR2 ANQGSEA come from the germline V gene. CDR3 length: 10 amino acids. V was clipped by 3 bases and J by 12 bases; unmatched bases: 4. CDR3 amino acids: CSVDSGTEYF. CDR3 sequence (DNA): TGCAGCGTTGATTCCGGGACAGAGTACTTC.

This clone turned up a few times. The chain combines TRBV7-9 with TRBJ2-7, with D possibly TRBD2 on 7 matching bases. Trimming stripped 4 bases from V and 4 bases from J, with 17 bases between. CDR3 size: 15 residues. Germline-derived CDR1 and CDR2 are SEHNR and FQNEAQ (reference sequence). This CDR3 is CASSYGRGAGYEQYF. CDR3 nucleotides: TGTGCCAGCAGCTACGGACGGGGGGCCGGGTACGAGCAGTACTTC.

This rearrangement joins TRBV4-1 to TRBJ2-7; the D is unclear. The CDR3 consists of 17 residues. Per the germline V gene, CDR1 is MGHRA and CDR2 is YSYEKL. Trimming removed 1 base from V and 1 base from J, with 17 bases in between. The CDR3 coding sequence is TGCGCCAGCAGCCAAGCCCGAACGGATGTGAGATCCTACGAGCAGTACTTC. Its protein product is CASSQARTDVRSYEQYF.

This rearrangement joins TRBV7-8 to TRBJ2-5; no reliable D call. V was clipped by 1 base and J by 4 bases, with 13 bases between them. Germline CDR1 SGHVS, CDR2 FQNEAQ. The CDR3 spans 15 residues. CDR3 sequence (DNA): TGTGCCAGCAGCTTAGAGAAGACGGTCGTAGAGACCCAGTACTTC. Translated: CASSLEKTVVETQYF. The full variable domain, rest sourced from reference TRBV7-8 and TRBJ2-5, is GAGVSQSPRYKVAKRGQDVALRCDPISGHVSLFWYQQALGQGPEFLTYFQNEAQLDKSGLPSDRFFAERPEGSVSTLKIQRTQQEDSAVYLCASSLEKTVVETQYFGPGTRLLVL.

This clone was counted once. The chain links TRBV29-1 to TRBJ1-1; D perhaps matches TRBD1 (6 bases). Germline-derived CDR1 and CDR2 are SQVTM and ANQGSEA. Trimming cost V 7 bases and J 2 bases, with 20 bases left between them. This CDR3 contains 15 residues. CDR3: CSGNREVRYNTEAFF. Here the CDR3 DNA reads TGCAGCGGAAACAGGGAAGTACGATACAACACTGAAGCTTTCTTT. The full variable domain, completed using reference TRBV29-1 and TRBJ1-1, is SAVISQKPSRDICQRGTSLTIQCQVDSQVTMMFWYRQQPGQSLTLIATANQGSEATYESGFVIDKFPISRPNLTFSTLTVSNMSPEDSSIYLCSGNREVRYNTEAFFGQGTRLTVV.

This rearrangement joins TRBV2 to TRBJ2-5; D uncertain. This CDR3 region has 14 residues. Germline loops: CDR1 SNHLY, CDR2 FYNNEI. Trimming took off 7 bases at V and 4 bases at J, with 16 bases between the two ends. CDR3 amino acids: CASIPERSLETQYF. The DNA of the CDR3 is TGTGCCAGCATCCCCGAGCGAAGCTTAGAGACCCAGTACTTC.

In nucleotides, the CDR3 is TGTGCCAGCCGATCCGGGACAGGGAGCGGCTACACCTTC. Translation: CASRSGTGSGYTF. The chain couples TRBV27 to TRBJ1-2; the match to TRBD1 covers 9 bases. CDR3 length: 13 amino acids. Trimming took 8 bases from V and 8 from J; bases not matched to a gene: 9. Looked up from germline, CDR1 is MNHEY and CDR2 is SMNVEV (reference sequence).

This clone has just a few counts. This rearrangement joins TRBV28 to TRBJ2-7; D is unresolved. Germline CDR1 MDHEN, CDR2 SYDVKM. Trimming stripped 5 bases from V and 7 bases from J, with 9 bases between. The CDR3 spans 11 residues. CDR3 amino acids: CASSPMWEQYF. In nucleotides, the CDR3 is TGTGCCAGCAGTCCGATGTGGGAGCAGTACTTC. The entire variable domain, with the rest obtained from reference TRBV28 and TRBJ2-7, is as follows: DVKVTQSSRYLVKRTGEKVFLECVQDMDHENMFWYRQDPGLGLRLIYFSYDVKMKEKGDIPEGYSVSREKKERFSLILESASTNQTSMYLCASSPMWEQYFGPGTRLTVT.

The chain combines TRBV15 with TRBJ2-3, with TRBD2 matching 8 bases. V was pared by 4 bases and J by 5 bases, with 5 bases of the junction left unmatched. CDR3 length equals 14 residues. Germline CDR1 and CDR2: LNHNV and YYDKDF (reference sequence). In DNA, the CDR3 is TGTGCCACCAGCAAGCGGGAGAGTGGAGATACGCAGTATTTT. Its translation: CATSKRESGDTQYF.

This clone was counted only a few times. J is TRBJ2-1 and V is TRBV6-4; 9 nucleotides agree with TRBD2. The J segment lost 8 bases and the V segment lost 9 bases, leaving 14 bases of the junction unmatched. The CDR3 length is 15 residues. Looked up from germline, CDR1 is MRHNA and CDR2 is SNTAGT. The CDR3 region has the DNA TGTGCCAGTTCAAAGGGGCGGGAGGGCAGCGATGAGCAGTTCTTC. Protein sequence: CASSKGREGSDEQFF.

This clone has just one count. This rearrangement joins TRBV12-5 to TRBJ1-1; no firm D call. In germline, CDR1 is LGHNT, CDR2 FRNRAP. This CDR3 has 13 amino acids. V lost 2 bases and J 1 base, leaving 5 bases between the germline ends. CDR3 DNA sequence: TGTGCTAGTGGTTTGAACCAGAACACTGAAGCTTTCTTT. This encodes CASGLNQNTEAFF.

The gene calls are TRBV27 and TRBJ2-7; D is uncertain. V lost 11 bases to trimming and J lost 3 bases, with 20 bases between them. Germline V CDR1 and CDR2: MNHEY, SMNVEV (reference sequence). The CDR3 runs to 14 residues. CDR3 in DNA: TGTGCCTGCAAAAGTTCAGATGCACACTACGAGCAGTACTTC. It specifies CACKSSDAHYEQYF.

The chain recombines TRBV6-5 with TRBJ1-1; D is unclear. V was cut by 7 bases and J by 6 bases, with 18 bases left in between. This CDR3 has 14 residues. Germline lookup yields CDR1 MNHEY and CDR2 SVGAGI. The CDR3 nucleotides are TGTGCCAGCACGGACCAGGAGGGTTCCCCTGAAGCTTTCTTT. Translating it yields CASTDQEGSPEAFF.

This clone has just one count. J is TRBJ2-3 and V is TRBV15, with D maybe TRBD2 (5 bases). The CDR3 length is 14 residues. Germline assignment: CDR1 LNHNV and CDR2 YYDKDF (reference sequence). Trimming removed 0 bases from V and 3 bases from J, with 7 bases in between. The DNA of the CDR3 is TGTGCCACCAGCAGAGAGGAGGCAACAGATACGCAGTATTTT. Translating it yields CATSREEATDTQYF.

The gene calls are TRBV28 and TRBJ1-4, with a tentative D call TRBD1 (5 bases). With 3 bases removed from V and 7 bases from J, the gap between germline ends came to 12 bases. CDR1 MDHEN and CDR2 SYDVKM come from the germline V gene. The CDR3 sequence is 14 residues long. The CDR3 is CASSFQGGGEKLFF. In DNA, the CDR3 is TGTGCCAGCAGTTTCCAGGGCGGGGGTGAAAAACTGTTTTTT.

The rearrangement joins TRBV18 to TRBJ2-7, with unresolved D. CDR1 and CDR2 from the germline V gene are KGHSH and LQKENI. The V end was cut by 3 bases, the J end by 2 bases, with 11 bases between. CDR3 length equals 14 residues. CDR3 sequence reads: CASSPGPAPYEQYF. DNA for the CDR3: TGTGCCAGCTCACCCGGCCCCGCTCCCTACGAGCAGTACTTC.

This clone was observed a few times. The chain employs TRBV27 and TRBJ2-3; no reliable D call. The germline gives CDR1 MNHEY, CDR2 SMNVEV (reference sequence). Trimming took 3 bases from V and 4 from J, leaving 11 bases between them. CDR3 length equals 14 residues. DNA of the CDR3: TGTGCCAGCAGTTTTGGGTTAGTGGCAGATACGCAGTATTTT. Protein: CASSFGLVADTQYF.

The gene calls are TRBV7-9 and TRBJ1-1, with D possibly matching TRBD1 (6 bases). The length of the CDR3 is 15 residues. The germline V and J ends were trimmed by 3 bases and 3 bases, with 14 bases remaining between them. In germline, CDR1 is SEHNR, CDR2 FQNEAQ (reference sequence). CDR3 bases: TGTGCCAGCAGCTTTCCCAGGGGAGGGGACACTGAAGCTTTCTTT. This encodes CASSFPRGGDTEAFF. The complete variable domain, with remaining parts taken from reference TRBV7-9 and TRBJ1-1, reads DTGVSQNPRHKITKRGQNVTFRCDPISEHNRLYWYRQTLGQGPEFLTYFQNEAQLEKSRLLSDRFSAERPKGSFSTLEIQRTEQGDSAMYLCASSFPRGGDTEAFFGQGTRLTVV.

This clone has a handful of counts. The CDR3 loop is CASSPTSGRELFF. For the CDR3, the DNA is TGTGCCAGCAGCCCTACTAGCGGGAGGGAGCTGTTTTTT. The chain combines TRBV27 with TRBJ2-2; 10 nucleotides line up with TRBD2. Trimming took 6 bases from V and 9 from J; bases not matched to a gene: 4. CDR1 and CDR2 from the germline V gene are MNHEY and SMNVEV (reference sequence). This CDR3 has 13 amino acids.